This TCR beta chain is drawn from a study of blood T cell repertoires in COVID-19. Study in general: Collection of acute and convalescent COVID-19 samples took place in the United States, Italy and Spain.

CDR1 and CDR2 from the germline V gene are SNHLY and FYNNEI. The CDR3 sequence is 14 residues long. Between the trimmed V and J ends, which lost 2 bases and 6 bases, there was a span of 12 bases. Clones were sequenced by immunoSEQ multiplex PCR, and TCRdb holds only the in-frame ones, with some missing. The data contain roughly 40,000 clones, 90% of them singletons. The TCR sequence derives from a man aged 45-60 years with active COVID-19. This chain connects TRBV2 to TRBJ2-3; D might be TRBD1 (6 bases). Input material: peripheral blood. The CDR3 nucleotides read TGTGCCAGCAGTGAACAGGGGACGACGGATACGCAGTATTTT. Residues: CASSEQGTTDTQYF.